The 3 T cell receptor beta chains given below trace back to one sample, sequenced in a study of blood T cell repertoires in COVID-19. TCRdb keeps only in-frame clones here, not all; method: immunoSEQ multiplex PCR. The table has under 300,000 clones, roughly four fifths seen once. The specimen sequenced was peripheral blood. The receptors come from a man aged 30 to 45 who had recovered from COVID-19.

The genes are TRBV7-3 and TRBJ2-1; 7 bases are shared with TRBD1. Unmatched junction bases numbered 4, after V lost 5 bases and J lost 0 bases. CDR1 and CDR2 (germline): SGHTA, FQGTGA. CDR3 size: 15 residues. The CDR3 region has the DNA TGTGCCAGCAGCGAGGGACAGAGCTCCTACAATGAGCAGTTCTTC. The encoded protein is CASSEGQSSYNEQFF.

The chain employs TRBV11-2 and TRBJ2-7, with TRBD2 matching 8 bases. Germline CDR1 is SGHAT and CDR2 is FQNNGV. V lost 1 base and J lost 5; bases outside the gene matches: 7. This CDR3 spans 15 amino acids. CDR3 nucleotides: TGTGCCAGCAGCTTAGCGGCGGGGGGAATGGACGAGCAGTACTTC. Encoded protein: CASSLAAGGMDEQYF.

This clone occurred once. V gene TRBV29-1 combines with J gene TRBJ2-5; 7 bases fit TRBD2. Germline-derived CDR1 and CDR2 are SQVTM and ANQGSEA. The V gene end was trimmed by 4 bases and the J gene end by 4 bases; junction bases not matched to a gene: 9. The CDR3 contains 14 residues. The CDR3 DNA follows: TGCAGCGTTGTGGGGGGGAGCCCGGGAGAGACCCAGTACTTC. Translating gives CSVVGGSPGETQYF.